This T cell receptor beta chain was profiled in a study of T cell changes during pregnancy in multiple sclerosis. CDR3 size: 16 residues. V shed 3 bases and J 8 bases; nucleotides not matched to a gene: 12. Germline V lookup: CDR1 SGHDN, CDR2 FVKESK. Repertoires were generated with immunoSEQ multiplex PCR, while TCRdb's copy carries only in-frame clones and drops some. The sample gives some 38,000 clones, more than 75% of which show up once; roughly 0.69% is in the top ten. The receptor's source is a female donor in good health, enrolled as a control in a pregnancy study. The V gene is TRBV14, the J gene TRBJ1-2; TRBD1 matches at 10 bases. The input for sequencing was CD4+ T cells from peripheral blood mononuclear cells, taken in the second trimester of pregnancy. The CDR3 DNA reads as TGTGCCAGCAGCCACACGCCGGGACAGGGGCCGGGAGGCTACACCTTC. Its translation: CASSHTPGQGPGGYTF.